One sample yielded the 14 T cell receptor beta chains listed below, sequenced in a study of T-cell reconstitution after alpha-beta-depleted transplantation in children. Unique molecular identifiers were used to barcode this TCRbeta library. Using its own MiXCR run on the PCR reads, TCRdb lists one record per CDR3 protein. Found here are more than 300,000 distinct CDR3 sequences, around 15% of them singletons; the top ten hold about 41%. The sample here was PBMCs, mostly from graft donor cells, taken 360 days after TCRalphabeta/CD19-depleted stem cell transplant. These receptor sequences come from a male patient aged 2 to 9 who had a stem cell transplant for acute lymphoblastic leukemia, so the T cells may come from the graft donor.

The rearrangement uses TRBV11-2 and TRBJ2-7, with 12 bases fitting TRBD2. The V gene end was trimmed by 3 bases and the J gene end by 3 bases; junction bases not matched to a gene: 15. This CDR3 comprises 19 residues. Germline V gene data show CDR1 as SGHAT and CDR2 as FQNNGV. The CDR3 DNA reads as TGTGCCAGCAGCTTGACAGGGTACGGGACTAGCGGGTTTATCTACGAGCAGTACTTC. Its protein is CASSLTGYGTSGFIYEQYF.

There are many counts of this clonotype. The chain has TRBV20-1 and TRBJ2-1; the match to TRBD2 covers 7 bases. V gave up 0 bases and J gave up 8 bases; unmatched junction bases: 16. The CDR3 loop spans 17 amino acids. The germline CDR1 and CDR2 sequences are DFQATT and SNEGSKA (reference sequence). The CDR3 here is CSARDKAKREGIDEQFF. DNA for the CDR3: TGCAGTGCTAGAGATAAAGCAAAGCGGGAAGGAATCGATGAGCAGTTCTTC.

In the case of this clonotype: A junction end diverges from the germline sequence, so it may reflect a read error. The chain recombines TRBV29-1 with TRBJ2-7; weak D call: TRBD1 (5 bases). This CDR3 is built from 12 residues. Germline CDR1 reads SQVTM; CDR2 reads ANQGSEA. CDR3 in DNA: TGCAGCGTTTCGGACATAGGCTACCAGCAGTACTTC. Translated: CSVSDIGYQQYF.

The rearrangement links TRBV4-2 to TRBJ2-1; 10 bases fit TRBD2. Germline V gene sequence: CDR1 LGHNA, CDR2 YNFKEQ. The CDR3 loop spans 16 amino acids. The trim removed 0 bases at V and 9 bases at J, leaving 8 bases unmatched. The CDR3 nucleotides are TGTGCCAGCAGCCAAGATGCCCTAGCGGGAGTGGGTGAGCAGTTCTTC. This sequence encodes CASSQDALAGVGEQFF.

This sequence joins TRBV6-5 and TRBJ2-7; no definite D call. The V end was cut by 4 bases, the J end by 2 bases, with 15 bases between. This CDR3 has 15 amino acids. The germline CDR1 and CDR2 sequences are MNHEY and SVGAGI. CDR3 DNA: TGTGCCAGCAGTTTAACGGACGCGCCCCCCTACGAGCAGTACTTC. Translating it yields CASSLTDAPPYEQYF.

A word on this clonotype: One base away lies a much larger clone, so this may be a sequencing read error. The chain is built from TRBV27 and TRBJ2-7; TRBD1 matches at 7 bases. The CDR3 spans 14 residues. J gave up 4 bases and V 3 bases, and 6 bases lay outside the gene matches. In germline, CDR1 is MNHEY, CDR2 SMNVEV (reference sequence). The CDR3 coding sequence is TGTGCCAGCAGTTTGACAGGGTGGGCTTACGAGCAGTACTTC. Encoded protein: CASSLTGWAYEQYF.

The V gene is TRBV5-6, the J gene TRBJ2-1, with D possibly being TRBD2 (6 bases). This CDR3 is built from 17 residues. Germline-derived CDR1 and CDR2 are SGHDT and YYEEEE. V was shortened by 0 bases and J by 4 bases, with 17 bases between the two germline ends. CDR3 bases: TGTGCCAGCAGCTTGGGGCCGGGACTCCTAAATTACAATGAGCAGTTCTTC. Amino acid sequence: CASSLGPGLLNYNEQFF.

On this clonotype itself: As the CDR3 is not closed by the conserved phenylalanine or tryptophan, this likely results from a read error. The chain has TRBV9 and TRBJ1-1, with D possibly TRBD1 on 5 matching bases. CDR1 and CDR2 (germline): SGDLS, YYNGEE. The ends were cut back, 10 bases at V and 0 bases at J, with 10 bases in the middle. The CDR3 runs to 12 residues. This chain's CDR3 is CASQGLNTEAFS. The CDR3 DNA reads TGTGCCTCCCAGGGTTTGAACACTGAAGCTTTCTCT.

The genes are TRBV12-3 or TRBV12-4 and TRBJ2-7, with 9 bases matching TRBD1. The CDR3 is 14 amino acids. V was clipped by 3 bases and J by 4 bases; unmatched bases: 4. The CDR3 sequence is CASSFGQGLYEQYF. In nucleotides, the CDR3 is TGTGCCAGCAGTTTCGGACAGGGGCTATACGAGCAGTACTTC.

The CDR3 DNA is TGCAGTGCTAGCCGGACAACCACCCGGACCCAGTACTTC. This translates into CSASRTTTRTQYF. The rearrangement links TRBV20-1 to TRBJ2-5, with D perhaps TRBD1 (5 bases). Germline V gene lookup returns CDR1 DFQATT and CDR2 SNEGSKA (reference sequence). CDR3 length: 13 residues. V lost 3 bases, J lost 7 bases, and 15 bases lay in between.

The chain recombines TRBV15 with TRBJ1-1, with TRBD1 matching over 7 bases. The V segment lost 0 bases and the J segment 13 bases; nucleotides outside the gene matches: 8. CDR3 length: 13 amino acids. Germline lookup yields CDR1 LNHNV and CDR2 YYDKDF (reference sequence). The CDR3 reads CATSREPGTAGFF. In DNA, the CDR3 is TGTGCCACCAGCAGAGAGCCCGGGACAGCGGGTTTCTTT.

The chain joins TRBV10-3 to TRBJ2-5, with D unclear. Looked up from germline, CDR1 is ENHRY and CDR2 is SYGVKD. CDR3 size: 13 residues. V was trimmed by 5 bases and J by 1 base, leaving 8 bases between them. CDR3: CAISRRSQETQYF. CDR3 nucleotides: TGTGCCATCAGTCGAAGGTCCCAAGAGACCCAGTACTTC.

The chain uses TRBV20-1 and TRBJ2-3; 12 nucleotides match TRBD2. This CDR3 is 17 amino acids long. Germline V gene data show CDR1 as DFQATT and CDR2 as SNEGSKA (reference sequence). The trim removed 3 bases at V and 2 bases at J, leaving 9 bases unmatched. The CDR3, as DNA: TGCAGTGCTAGCATGGCTAGCGGGAGGGGCTTCACAGATACGCAGTATTTT. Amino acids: CSASMASGRGFTDTQYF.

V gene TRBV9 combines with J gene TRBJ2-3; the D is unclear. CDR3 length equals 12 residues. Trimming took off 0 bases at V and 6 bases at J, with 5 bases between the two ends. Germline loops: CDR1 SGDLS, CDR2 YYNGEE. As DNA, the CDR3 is TGTGCCAGCAGCGTAGACGGGGATACGCAGTATTTT. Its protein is CASSVDGDTQYF.